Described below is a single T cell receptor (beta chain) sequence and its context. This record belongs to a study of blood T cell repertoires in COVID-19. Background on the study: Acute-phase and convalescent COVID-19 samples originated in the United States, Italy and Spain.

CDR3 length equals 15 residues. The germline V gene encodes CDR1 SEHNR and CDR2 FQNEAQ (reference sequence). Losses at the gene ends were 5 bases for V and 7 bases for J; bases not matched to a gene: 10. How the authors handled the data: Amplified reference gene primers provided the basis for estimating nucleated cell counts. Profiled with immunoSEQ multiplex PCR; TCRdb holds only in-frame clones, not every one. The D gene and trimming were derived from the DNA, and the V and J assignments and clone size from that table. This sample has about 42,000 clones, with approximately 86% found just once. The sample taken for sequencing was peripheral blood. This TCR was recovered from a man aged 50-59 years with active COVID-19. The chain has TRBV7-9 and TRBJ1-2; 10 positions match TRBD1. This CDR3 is CASSVSGTGASGYTF. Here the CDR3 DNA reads TGTGCCAGCAGCGTCTCCGGGACAGGGGCGAGTGGCTACACCTTC.